This record covers a single T cell receptor (beta chain). Looked up from germline, CDR1 is PRHDT and CDR2 is FYEKMQ (reference sequence). The V and J ends lost 4 bases and 0 bases respectively, with 12 bases between them. This CDR3 has 15 amino acids. Authors' data handling: Reference gene primer amplification yielded estimated nucleated cell counts. Repertoires were generated with immunoSEQ multiplex PCR, while TCRdb's copy carries only in-frame clones and drops some. The V and J calls and clone size are taken from that table; D and trimming were inferred from the DNA. This table holds more than 60,000 clones, about 89% found once. These data come from a study of blood T cell repertoires in COVID-19. The wider study: Italy, Spain and the United States were the sources of the convalescent and acute COVID-19 samples. T cells, B-cell-depleted T cells, or PBMCs supplied cDNA or gDNA.

Material for sequencing was peripheral blood. The clonotype was recovered from a man aged 55 to 70 with acute or convalescent COVID-19. The chain recombines TRBV13 with TRBJ2-5; possible D gene TRBD2, 5 bases. This chain's CDR3 is CASSSPDSNQETQYF. DNA of the CDR3: TGTGCCAGCAGCTCTCCGGACTCCAACCAAGAGACCCAGTACTTC.